Below are 14 T cell receptor beta chains sequenced from a single sample in a study of OX40 agonist ivuxolimab in advanced cancers. TCRdb keeps only in-frame clones here, not all; method: immunoSEQ multiplex PCR. The data hold tens of thousands of clones, with just under 90% observed a single time. The sequences come from CD4+ or CD8+ T cells sorted from blood, collected in a trial of the OX40 agonist ivuxolimab. The receptors come from an adult with an advanced solid tumor such as melanoma, head and neck, liver or kidney cancer.

This rearrangement joins TRBV11-3 to TRBJ2-7; no definite D call. V dropped 4 bases and J dropped 3 bases, with 10 bases sitting between them. Germline CDR1 and CDR2: SGHNT and YENEEA. This CDR3 has 13 residues. CDR3 DNA sequence: TGTGCCAGCAGCTCACCTAACAGCTACGAGCAGTACTTC. This encodes CASSSPNSYEQYF.

The chain is built from TRBV6-5 and TRBJ2-7, with D possibly TRBD2 on 7 matching bases. The ends were cut back, 2 bases at V and 2 bases at J, with 13 bases in the middle. The length of the CDR3 is 15 residues. CDR1 and CDR2 (germline): MNHEY, SVGAGI. Here the CDR3 reads CASSYTGGSPYEQYF. CDR3 nucleotides: TGTGCCAGCAGTTACACGGGGGGCAGCCCCTACGAGCAGTACTTC.

The rearrangement joins TRBV7-9 to TRBJ2-1; 8 bases are shared with TRBD1. This CDR3 comprises 15 residues. Germline V CDR1 and CDR2: SEHNR, FQNEAQ (reference sequence). Trimming cost V 1 base and J 5 bases; bases outside gene matches: 4. The CDR3: CASSLVGQGHNEQFF. For the CDR3, the DNA is TGTGCCAGCAGCTTAGTAGGACAGGGCCACAATGAGCAGTTCTTC.

CDR3 region: CASSSSGSLGEQYF. In DNA, the CDR3 is TGTGCCAGCAGCTCCAGCGGGAGCCTTGGAGAGCAGTACTTC. The V and J genes are TRBV5-6 and TRBJ2-7; 8 nucleotides align to TRBD2. Germline trimming cut 3 bases from V and 7 bases from J; bases unmatched to any gene: 9. Germline V gene sequence: CDR1 SGHDT, CDR2 YYEEEE. CDR3 length: 14 amino acids.

The chain combines TRBV19 with TRBJ2-1; D possibly corresponds to TRBD2 (5 bases). V shed 1 base and J shed 2 bases, with 9 bases lying between them. This CDR3 has 15 residues. CDR1 is LNHDA, CDR2 SQIVND, per germline (reference sequence). The CDR3 DNA reads as TGTGCCAGTAGTATAGGGAGCGGTACCTACAATGAGCAGTTCTTC. Its translation: CASSIGSGTYNEQFF.

J is TRBJ1-1 and V is TRBV19; D not certain. V lost 0 bases and J lost 3, with 5 bases in between. The germline V gene encodes CDR1 LNHDA and CDR2 SQIVND (reference sequence). The CDR3 contains 13 residues. The CDR3 DNA follows: TGTGCCAGTAGTATAGACGGATACACTGAAGCTTTCTTT. It is translated as CASSIDGYTEAFF.

This chain uses TRBV5-6 with TRBJ2-1, with 9 bases aligning to TRBD2. Germline V CDR1 and CDR2: SGHDT, YYEEEE. Unmatched junction bases numbered 18, after V lost 0 bases and J lost 8 bases. This CDR3 is 19 amino acids long. The CDR3 loop is CASSLVGSGGLVTWDEQFF. CDR3 bases: TGTGCCAGCAGCTTGGTAGGTAGCGGGGGCCTCGTCACCTGGGATGAGCAGTTCTTC.

The chain combines TRBV2 with TRBJ1-2; unclear D gene. Per germline, CDR1 SNHLY and CDR2 FYNNEI. Trimming stripped 6 bases from V and 7 bases from J, with 18 bases between. The CDR3 length is 14 residues. The CDR3 protein is CASRTMAPQLGYTF. CDR3 DNA sequence: TGTGCCAGCAGGACTATGGCACCCCAGCTTGGCTACACCTTC.

The genes are TRBV19 and TRBJ2-1; TRBD2 agrees at 7 bases. The germline gives CDR1 LNHDA, CDR2 SQIVND (reference sequence). The trim removed 2 bases at V and 5 bases at J, leaving 3 bases unmatched. The CDR3 contains 14 residues. CDR3 DNA sequence: TGTGCCAGTAGTATATCAGCGGGAAACAATGAGCAGTTCTTC. Protein sequence: CASSISAGNNEQFF.

The chain links TRBV10-3 to TRBJ2-5; D is possibly TRBD1 or TRBD2 (6 bases each). Trimming took 3 bases from V and 5 from J, leaving 16 bases between them. CDR3 length equals 15 residues. Germline CDR1 is ENHRY and CDR2 is SYGVKD. The DNA of the CDR3 is TGTGCCATCAGTGACGAGGAACAGGGAGGCGAGACCCAGTACTTC. As protein: CAISDEEQGGETQYF.

J is TRBJ1-6 and V is TRBV5-6, with a weak D call TRBD1 (5 bases). Deletions cut 0 bases from V and 17 bases from J, with 18 bases between. Per the germline V gene, CDR1 is SGHDT and CDR2 is YYEEEE. The CDR3 totals 14 residues. CDR3 residues: CASSLGGRSALFHF. CDR3 in DNA: TGTGCCAGCAGCTTGGGGGGCAGGAGTGCGCTCTTCCACTTT.

This sequence joins TRBV14 and TRBJ1-2; D unresolved. Germline V lookup: CDR1 SGHDN, CDR2 FVKESK. The CDR3 has 15 amino acids. The germline V and J ends were trimmed by 0 bases and 3 bases, with 11 bases remaining between them. The CDR3 DNA sequence: TGTGCCAGCAGCCAAGATGCGGGGAACCACTATGGCTACACCTTC. This codes for CASSQDAGNHYGYTF.

This chain connects TRBV6-1 to TRBJ1-1; D is unresolved. The V gene's germline CDR1 is MNHNS and CDR2 SASEGT. The CDR3 extends over 11 amino acids. Trimming pared 9 bases from V and 0 bases from J, leaving 5 bases between. The CDR3 DNA reads TGTGCCAGTTGGATGAACACTGAAGCTTTCTTT. As protein: CASWMNTEAFF.

A remark on this clone: Its ends do not fully match the called genes, so a read error is possible. J is TRBJ2-3 and V is TRBV9, with unresolved D. Germline V gives CDR1 SGDLS, CDR2 YYNGEE. The CDR3 length is 9 residues. The CDR3: CASSSTGPF. The CDR3 DNA follows: TGTGCCAGCAGCTCAACGGGTCCTTTT.